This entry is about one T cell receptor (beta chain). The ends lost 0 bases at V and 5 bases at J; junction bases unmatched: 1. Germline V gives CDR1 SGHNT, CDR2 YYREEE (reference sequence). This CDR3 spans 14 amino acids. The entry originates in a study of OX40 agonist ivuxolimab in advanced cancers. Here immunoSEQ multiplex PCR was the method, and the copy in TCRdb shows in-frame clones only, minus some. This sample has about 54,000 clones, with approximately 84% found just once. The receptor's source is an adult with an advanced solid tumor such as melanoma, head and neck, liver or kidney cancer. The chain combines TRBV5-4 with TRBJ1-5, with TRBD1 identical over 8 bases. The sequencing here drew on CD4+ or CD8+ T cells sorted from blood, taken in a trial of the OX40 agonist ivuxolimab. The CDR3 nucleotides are TGTGCCAGCAGCTTGGGGGGACAGGATCAGCCCCAGCATTTT. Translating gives CASSLGGQDQPQHF.